Sequencing of this T cell receptor (beta chain) was carried out in a study of a mutant IDH1 vaccine in newly diagnosed glioma. Documented time point: baseline, week 1 (first vaccination visit). The sample's treatment: pre-vaccination baseline after standard-of-care therapy. The donors had new WHO grade 3 or 4 astrocytomas; these were IDH1-mutant and ATRX-lost. Measured with immunoSEQ multiplex PCR; TCRdb has only the in-frame clones, and not every one. The sample consists of 80,000 to 100,000 clones, around 80% of them appearing once. V was pared by 3 bases and J by 2 bases, with 1 base of the junction left unmatched. Germline V gene lookup returns CDR1 SGDLS and CDR2 YYNGEE. This CDR3 has 16 amino acids.

This rearrangement joins TRBV9 to TRBJ2-2; 13 positions match TRBD2. The sequenced sample was PBMCs, obtained from a glioma patient treated with radiotherapy, temozolomide or both. This receptor was identified in a man aged 40-49 years with glioma. The CDR3 DNA sequence: TGTGCCAGCAGCGGGACTAGCGGGAGAAACACCGGGGAGCTGTTTTTT. Translated, it gives CASSGTSGRNTGELFF.